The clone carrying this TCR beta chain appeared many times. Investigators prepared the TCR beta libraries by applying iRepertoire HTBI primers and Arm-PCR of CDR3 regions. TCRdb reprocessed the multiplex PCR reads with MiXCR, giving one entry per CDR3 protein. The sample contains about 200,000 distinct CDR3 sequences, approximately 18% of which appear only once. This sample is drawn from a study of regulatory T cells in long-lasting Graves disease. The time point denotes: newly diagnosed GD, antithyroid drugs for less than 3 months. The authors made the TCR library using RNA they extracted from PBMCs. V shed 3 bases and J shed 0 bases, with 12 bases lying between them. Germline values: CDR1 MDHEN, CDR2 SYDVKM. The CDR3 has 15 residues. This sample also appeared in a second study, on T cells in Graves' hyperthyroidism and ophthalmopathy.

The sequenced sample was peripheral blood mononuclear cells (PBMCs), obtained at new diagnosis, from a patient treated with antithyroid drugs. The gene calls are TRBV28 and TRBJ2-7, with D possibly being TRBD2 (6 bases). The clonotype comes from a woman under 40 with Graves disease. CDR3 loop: CASSLGGAPSYEQYF. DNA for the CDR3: TGTGCCAGCAGTTTGGGCGGGGCACCCTCCTACGAGCAGTACTTC.